The 21 T cell receptor beta chains reported below all come from one sample, sequenced in a study of cytomegalovirus exposure and HLA in healthy donors. The PCR was carried out with 60 Vbeta primers and 13 Jbeta primers. TCRdb's copy holds only in-frame clones and misses some; the assay was immunoSEQ multiplex PCR. The sample contains about 160,000 clones, roughly 84% of which appear only once. The sequencing sample was made of PBMCs. The receptor set was obtained from a man aged 30 to 45 in good health and CMV-seronegative.

This chain connects TRBV6-6 to TRBJ2-7; 10 positions match TRBD2. Unmatched junction bases numbered 7, after V lost 5 bases and J lost 6 bases. Germline-derived CDR1 and CDR2 are MNHNY and SVGAGI (reference sequence). This CDR3 has 14 amino acids. CDR3 sequence (DNA): TGTGCCAGCAGTCATAGCGGGGGGTCACCCGAGCAGTACTTC. Its translation: CASSHSGGSPEQYF.

This clone was observed a few times. V usage is TRBV6-1 and J usage is TRBJ2-3; 9 bases agree with TRBD2. Germline V gene lookup returns CDR1 MNHNS and CDR2 SASEGT. The CDR3 consists of 14 residues. J lost 4 bases, V lost 8 bases, and 7 bases had no gene match. The CDR3 DNA sequence: TGTGCCAGCTTCAGCGGGGGGTCGGCAGATACGCAGTATTTT. Protein product: CASFSGGSADTQYF.

V gene TRBV5-6 combines with J gene TRBJ1-3, with D maybe TRBD1 (5 bases). The germline V gene encodes CDR1 SGHDT and CDR2 YYEEEE. The CDR3 has 18 residues. Between the trimmed V and J ends, which lost 3 bases and 0 bases, there was a span of 19 bases. Written as DNA, the CDR3 is TGTGCCAGCAGCTCAATGCGGGGCTCGGTTAGCTCTGGAAACACCATATATTTT. Its translation: CASSSMRGSVSSGNTIYF.

This clone was counted many times. This chain connects TRBV15 to TRBJ2-3; 11 bases line up with TRBD2. V dropped 0 bases and J dropped 4; count of bases not matched to a gene: 0. CDR3 size: 15 residues. Germline assignment: CDR1 LNHNV and CDR2 YYDKDF (reference sequence). The CDR3 DNA reads as TGTGCCACCAGCAGAGATAGCGGGGGGGCAGATACGCAGTATTTT. This encodes CATSRDSGGADTQYF.

There are a few counts of this clone. The chain carries TRBV30 and TRBJ2-1; maybe TRBD1 (5 bases). V lost 0 bases, J lost 6 bases, and 15 bases lay in between. The length of the CDR3 is 15 residues. CDR1 is GTSNPN and CDR2 is SVGIG in the germline V gene (reference sequence). The CDR3 loop reads CAWSVSPRGVNEQFF. CDR3 coding DNA: TGTGCCTGGAGTGTATCTCCAAGGGGTGTCAATGAGCAGTTCTTC.

In this sample, this clone turned up once. The rearrangement links TRBV15 to TRBJ1-2; TRBD1 matches at 7 bases. The J segment lost 8 bases and the V segment lost 0 bases, leaving 12 bases of the junction unmatched. The germline V gene encodes CDR1 LNHNV and CDR2 YYDKDF (reference sequence). The CDR3 is 16 residues long. For the CDR3, the DNA is TGTGCCACCAGCAGAGATCATTACGGGACAGACAACGGCTACACCTTC. Encoded protein: CATSRDHYGTDNGYTF.

This clone was seen once. The V call is TRBV28, the J call TRBJ1-4; tentatively, D is TRBD1 (5 bases). The V and J ends lost 6 bases and 3 bases respectively, with 11 bases between them. Germline V gives CDR1 MDHEN, CDR2 SYDVKM. This CDR3 is built from 14 residues. The CDR3 bases are TGTGCCAGCAGCGGGGGAACGGCTAATGAAAAACTGTTTTTT. Encoded protein: CASSGGTANEKLFF.

This clone was counted a few times. J is TRBJ2-2 and V is TRBV6-1, with 11 bases matching TRBD2. Germline V gene data show CDR1 as MNHNS and CDR2 as SASEGT. CDR3 length equals 18 residues. With 4 bases clipped from V and 7 bases from J, the junction kept 14 bases outside the gene matches. The CDR3 coding sequence is TGTGCCAGCAGTGCCCCGAGGCCCGGGACTAGCGGTGTCGGGGAGCTGTTTTTT. Translating gives CASSAPRPGTSGVGELFF.

On this clone: A junction boundary mismatches the germline segment, possibly from a read error. The rearrangement uses TRBV28 and TRBJ1-2, with D maybe TRBD1 (5 bases). This CDR3 has 12 amino acids. In germline, CDR1 is MDHEN, CDR2 SYDVKM. The CDR3 sequence is CASSFAGWGCTF. The CDR3 coding sequence is TGTGCCAGCAGTTTCGCAGGGTGGGGCTGCACCTTC.

The chain combines TRBV11-2 with TRBJ2-7; the D gene is possibly TRBD2 (7 bases). Trimming removed 1 base from V and 6 bases from J, with 13 bases in between. Germline CDR1 and CDR2: SGHAT and FQNNGV. The CDR3 runs to 14 residues. Written as DNA, the CDR3 is TGTGCCAGCAGCTTAGGTGGGGGGGGCTCCGAGCAGTACTTC. Protein product: CASSLGGGGSEQYF.

The chain carries TRBV7-6 and TRBJ2-5, with D maybe TRBD2 (7 bases). The length of the CDR3 is 14 residues. Deletions cut 5 bases from V and 1 base from J, with 11 bases between. Per the germline V gene, CDR1 is SGHVS and CDR2 is FNYEAQ. CDR3: CASSGRGSQETQYF. The CDR3 bases are TGTGCCAGCAGCGGGAGGGGGTCCCAAGAGACCCAGTACTTC.

The rearrangement links TRBV5-1 to TRBJ1-1; a possible D gene is TRBD1 (5 bases). From germline, CDR1 is SGHRS and CDR2 YFSETQ. This CDR3 has 13 amino acids. Trimming left V 2 bases short and J 7 bases short, with 12 bases between. CDR3 nucleotides: TGCGCCAGCAGCTTCGCCGAAGACAGTGAAGCTTTCTTT. It yields the protein CASSFAEDSEAFF.

V usage is TRBV11-2 and J usage is TRBJ1-3; no clear D. This CDR3 region has 15 residues. The ends were cut back, 0 bases at V and 0 bases at J, with 6 bases in the middle. CDR1 is SGHAT, CDR2 FQNNGV, per germline. This CDR3 is CASSLDRSSGNTIYF. The CDR3 DNA is TGTGCCAGCAGCTTAGATCGTAGCTCTGGAAACACCATATATTTT.

This chain uses TRBV10-3 with TRBJ2-3; 15 bases map to TRBD2. Germline V gene lookup returns CDR1 ENHRY and CDR2 SYGVKD. The CDR3 is made up of 20 amino acids. With 5 bases clipped from V and 2 bases from J, the junction kept 14 bases outside the gene matches. The CDR3 here is CAISSLPGLAGGHDTDTQYF. The CDR3 DNA follows: TGTGCCATCAGTTCCCTTCCGGGACTAGCGGGAGGTCACGACACAGATACGCAGTATTTT.

The chain couples TRBV18 to TRBJ1-5, with D unclear. V shed 2 bases and J shed 4 bases, with 9 bases lying between them. The germline V gene has CDR1 KGHSH and CDR2 LQKENI. The CDR3 spans 14 residues. CDR3 residues: CASSPGPVNQPQHF. The CDR3 DNA reads TGTGCCAGCTCACCAGGGCCGGTGAATCAGCCCCAGCATTTT.

J is TRBJ2-3 and V is TRBV5-1, with D possibly being TRBD2 (5 bases). CDR1 SGHRS and CDR2 YFSETQ come from the germline V gene. Trimming cost V 4 bases and J 9 bases, with 18 bases left between them. This CDR3 is 14 amino acids long. The CDR3 coding sequence is TGCGCCAGCAGCCCCGGTCTCAGTGGGGAGACGCAGTATTTT. Amino acids: CASSPGLSGETQYF.

The rearrangement links TRBV7-8 to TRBJ1-2, with TRBD1 matching over 9 bases. CDR1 SGHVS and CDR2 FQNEAQ come from the germline V gene. Trimming at V came to 2 bases and at J to 6 bases, leaving 4 bases not matched to a gene. This CDR3 comprises 14 residues. The chain's CDR3 is CASSLSGTGNGYTF. CDR3 bases: TGTGCCAGCAGCTTATCCGGGACAGGGAATGGCTACACCTTC.

The gene calls are TRBV28 and TRBJ2-3; 13 positions agree with TRBD2. Germline V gene sequence: CDR1 MDHEN, CDR2 SYDVKM. The V segment lost 4 bases and the J segment 5 bases; nucleotides outside the gene matches: 3. The CDR3 runs to 15 residues. The CDR3 region is CASSWTSGSQDTQYF. For the CDR3, the DNA is TGTGCCAGCAGTTGGACTAGCGGGAGCCAAGATACGCAGTATTTT.

The rearrangement joins TRBV7-2 to TRBJ2-7, with D possibly TRBD2 on 6 matching bases. In germline, CDR1 is SGHTA, CDR2 FQGNSA. Trimming removed 3 bases at V and 12 bases at J, with 24 bases between. The CDR3 sequence is 15 residues long. The CDR3 loop reads CASSLLGQGGRWLYF. DNA for the CDR3: TGTGCCAGCAGCTTGTTAGGCCAGGGAGGACGTTGGCTGTACTTC. Full variable domain (remainder filled in from reference TRBV7-2 and TRBJ2-7): GAGVSQSPSNKVTEKGKDVELRCDPISGHTALYWYRQSLGQGLEFLIYFQGNSAPDKSGLPSDRFSAERTGGSVSTLTIQRTQQEDSAVYLCASSLLGQGGRWLYFGPGTRLTVT.

The chain links TRBV19 to TRBJ2-7, with TRBD2 matching 7 bases. Germline assignment: CDR1 LNHDA and CDR2 SQIVND (reference sequence). The CDR3 runs to 16 residues. Unmatched junction bases numbered 12, after V lost 4 bases and J lost 3 bases. Here the CDR3 reads CASSKTSGTNHYEQYF. The CDR3 DNA sequence: TGTGCCAGTAGTAAAACCTCCGGGACTAACCACTACGAGCAGTACTTC.

This rearrangement joins TRBV6-5 to TRBJ1-5, with TRBD1 matching over 8 bases. The CDR3 is 15 residues long. The trim removed 4 bases at V and 7 bases at J, leaving 9 bases unmatched. CDR1 and CDR2 from the germline V gene are MNHEY and SVGAGI. The CDR3: CASSFAGTGEQPQHF. The CDR3, as DNA: TGTGCCAGCAGTTTCGCCGGGACAGGTGAACAGCCCCAGCATTTT.